Following are 3 T cell receptor beta chains from one sample sequenced in a study of cytomegalovirus exposure and HLA in healthy donors. PCR amplification relied on 60 Vbeta primers (plus 13 Jbeta primers). Generated by immunoSEQ multiplex PCR, the TCRdb table keeps only in-frame clones and is missing some. The data show some 140,000 clones, with 65% to 80% seen just once and 1% to 1.5% held by the top ten. The sequencing input was PBMCs. These receptor sequences come from a male donor in good health and CMV-seropositive.

The V call is TRBV28, the J call TRBJ1-1; 12 bases are shared with TRBD1. This CDR3 has 13 amino acids. V gave up 4 bases and J gave up 10 bases; unmatched junction bases: 4. In germline, CDR1 is MDHEN, CDR2 SYDVKM. In DNA form, the CDR3 reads TGTGCCAGCAGTTCGGGACAGGGGGCGAGAGCTTTCTTT. Translated: CASSSGQGARAFF.

This sequence joins TRBV5-6 and TRBJ1-1, with TRBD1 identical over 7 bases. CDR3 size: 15 residues. Germline values: CDR1 SGHDT, CDR2 YYEEEE. Losses at the gene ends were 6 bases for V and 4 bases for J; bases not matched to a gene: 12. DNA for the CDR3: TGTGCCAGCAACAGACTCGACAGGGCAGTCACTGAAGCTTTCTTT. Translating it yields CASNRLDRAVTEAFF.

J is TRBJ1-2 and V is TRBV7-9; D gene unclear. Between the trimmed V and J ends, which lost 5 bases and 5 bases, there was a span of 24 bases. CDR3 length: 17 residues. Germline loops: CDR1 SEHNR, CDR2 FQNEAQ (reference sequence). The CDR3: CASSPEFHTPAEYGYTF. The CDR3 region has the DNA TGTGCCAGCAGCCCAGAATTCCACACCCCGGCGGAATATGGCTACACCTTC. Together with reference TRBV7-9 and TRBJ1-2, the CDR3 gives the full variable domain: DTGVSQNPRHKITKRGQNVTFRCDPISEHNRLYWYRQTLGQGPEFLTYFQNEAQLEKSRLLSDRFSAERPKGSFSTLEIQRTEQGDSAMYLCASSPEFHTPAEYGYTFGSGTRLTVV.